This TCR beta chain was captured by sequencing in a study of monozygotic twins with inflammatory bowel disease. General study points: Telling different T cell subtypes apart from each other was not possible.

TCRdb re-called the 5' RACE reads, yielding one record per CDR3 amino acid sequence without DNA. This sample's clone table lists over 150,000 distinct CDR3 sequences. The CDR3 is made up of 15 amino acids. Germline V gene data show CDR1 as SEHNR and CDR2 as FQNEAQ (reference sequence). As to this clonotype: Its antigen is currently unknown.

This sequence originates from a human donor with ulcerative colitis or Crohn's disease, or a healthy co-twin of an affected twin (not recorded which). The sample was blood. This rearrangement joins TRBV7-9 to TRBJ1-5. CDR3 residues: CASSLASGGYQPQHF.